This T cell receptor beta chain was identified during a study of T-cell memory formation after mild COVID-19. Study outcomes and limitations: Certain responding clones were present in pre-infection memory, suggesting participation of cross-reactive memory. For contracting clones, CD4+ ones sat mainly in CM and EM, CD8+ in EMRA.

The CDR3 runs to 14 residues. Germline CDR1 and CDR2: ENHRY and SYGVKD. The trim removed 8 bases at V and 1 base at J, leaving 7 bases unmatched. This clonotype was observed a handful of times. Its antigen is unidentified. Employing constant-segment primers, 5'RACE generated TCR alpha and TCR beta cDNA libraries bearing sample barcodes and UMIs. TCRdb processed the 5' RACE reads anew with MiXCR; each CDR3 protein has one entry. The sample holds around 410,000 distinct CDR3 sequences; more than 20% are singletons and the top ten take about 12%. V is TRBV10-3 and J is TRBJ2-7, with 8 bases that match TRBD1. This receptor was identified in an adult woman who had mild COVID-19 (a few samples of this study predate the infection). Cell type and time point are not known. Sequencing was performed on PBMCs or a T cell subset sorted from them (not recorded which). The CDR3 sequence is CAICVGQGSYEQYF. The CDR3 DNA reads as TGTGCCATCTGCGTAGGACAGGGTTCCTACGAGCAGTACTTC.